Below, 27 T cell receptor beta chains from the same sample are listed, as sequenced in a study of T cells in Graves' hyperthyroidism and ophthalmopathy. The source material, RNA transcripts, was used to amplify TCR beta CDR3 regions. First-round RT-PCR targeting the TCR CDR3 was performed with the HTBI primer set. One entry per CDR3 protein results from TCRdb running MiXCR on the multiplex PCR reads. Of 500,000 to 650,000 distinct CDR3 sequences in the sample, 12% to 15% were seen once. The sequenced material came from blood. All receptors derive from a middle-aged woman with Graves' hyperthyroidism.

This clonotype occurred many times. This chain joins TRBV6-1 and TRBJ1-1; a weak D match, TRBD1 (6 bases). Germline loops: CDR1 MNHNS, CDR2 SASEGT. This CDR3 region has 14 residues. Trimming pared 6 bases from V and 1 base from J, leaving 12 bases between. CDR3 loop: CASRQGSANTEAFF. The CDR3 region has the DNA TGTGCCAGCAGACAGGGCTCAGCGAACACTGAAGCTTTCTTT.

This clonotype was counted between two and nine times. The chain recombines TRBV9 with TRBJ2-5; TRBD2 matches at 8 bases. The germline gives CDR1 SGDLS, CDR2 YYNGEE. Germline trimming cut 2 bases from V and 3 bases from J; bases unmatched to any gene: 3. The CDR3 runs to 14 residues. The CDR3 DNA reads TGTGCCAGCAGCGTGACTAGCGTAGAAGAGACCCAGTACTTC. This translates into CASSVTSVEETQYF.

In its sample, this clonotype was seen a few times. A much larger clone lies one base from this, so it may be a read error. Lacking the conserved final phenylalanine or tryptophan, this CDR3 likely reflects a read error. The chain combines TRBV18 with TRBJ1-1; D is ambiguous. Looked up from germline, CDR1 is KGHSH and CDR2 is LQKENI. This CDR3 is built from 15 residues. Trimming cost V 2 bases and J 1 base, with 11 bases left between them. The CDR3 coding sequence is TGTGCCAGCTCACCAGTTAGGGCCCCGAACACTGAAGCTTTCCTT. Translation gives CASSPVRAPNTEAFL.

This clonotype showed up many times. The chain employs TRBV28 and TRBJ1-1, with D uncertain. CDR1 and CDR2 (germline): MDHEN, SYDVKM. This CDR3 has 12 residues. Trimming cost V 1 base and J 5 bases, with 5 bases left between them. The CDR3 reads CASSLLETEAFF. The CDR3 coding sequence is TGTGCCAGCAGTTTATTGGAAACTGAAGCTTTCTTT.

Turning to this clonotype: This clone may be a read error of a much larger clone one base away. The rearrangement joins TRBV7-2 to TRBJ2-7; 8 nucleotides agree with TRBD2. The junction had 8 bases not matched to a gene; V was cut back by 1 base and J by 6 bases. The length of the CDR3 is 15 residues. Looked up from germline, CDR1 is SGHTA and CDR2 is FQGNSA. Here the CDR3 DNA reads TGTGCCAGCAGCTTAGAGGGGGGACTAGTGGGCGAGCAGTACTTC. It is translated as CASSLEGGLVGEQYF.

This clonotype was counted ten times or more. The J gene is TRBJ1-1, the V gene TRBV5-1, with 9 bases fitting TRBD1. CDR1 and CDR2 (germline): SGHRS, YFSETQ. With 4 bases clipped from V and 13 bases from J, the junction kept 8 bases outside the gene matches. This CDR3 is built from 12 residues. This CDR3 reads CASSVHRGRGFF. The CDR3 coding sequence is TGCGCCAGCAGCGTACACAGGGGGCGCGGTTTCTTT. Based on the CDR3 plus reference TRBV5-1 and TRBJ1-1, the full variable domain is KAGVTQTPRYLIKTRGQQVTLSCSPISGHRSVSWYQQTPGQGLQFLFEYFSETQRNKGNFPGRFSGRQFSNSRSEMNVSTLELGDSALYLCASSVHRGRGFFGQGTRLTVV.

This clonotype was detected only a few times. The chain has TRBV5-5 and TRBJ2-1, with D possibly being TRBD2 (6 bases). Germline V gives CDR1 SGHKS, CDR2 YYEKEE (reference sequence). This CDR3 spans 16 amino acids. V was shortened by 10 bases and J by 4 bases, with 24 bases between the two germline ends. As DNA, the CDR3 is TGTGCCTACCGCTGGGGAAACGGGAGTTGGTACAATGAGCAGTTCTTC. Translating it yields CAYRWGNGSWYNEQFF. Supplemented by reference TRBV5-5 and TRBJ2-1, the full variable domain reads DAGVTQSPTHLIKTRGQQVTLRCSPISGHKSVSWYQQVLGQGPQFIFQYYEKEERGRGNFPDRFSARQFPNYSSELNVNALLLGDSALYLCAYRWGNGSWYNEQFFGPGTRLTVL.

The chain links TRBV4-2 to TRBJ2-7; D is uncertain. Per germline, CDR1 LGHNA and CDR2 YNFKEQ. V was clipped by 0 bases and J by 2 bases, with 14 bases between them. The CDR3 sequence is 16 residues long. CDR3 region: CASSQDGGELTYEQYF. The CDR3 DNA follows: TGTGCCAGCAGCCAAGATGGTGGTGAACTGACCTACGAGCAGTACTTC.

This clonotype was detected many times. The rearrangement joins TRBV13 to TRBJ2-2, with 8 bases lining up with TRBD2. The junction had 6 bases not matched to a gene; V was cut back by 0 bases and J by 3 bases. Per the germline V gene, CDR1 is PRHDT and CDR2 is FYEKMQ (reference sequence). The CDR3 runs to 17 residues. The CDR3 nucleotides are TGTGCCAGCAGCTTAGGGCAGCGGGAGCCCGACACCGGGGAGCTGTTTTTT. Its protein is CASSLGQREPDTGELFF.

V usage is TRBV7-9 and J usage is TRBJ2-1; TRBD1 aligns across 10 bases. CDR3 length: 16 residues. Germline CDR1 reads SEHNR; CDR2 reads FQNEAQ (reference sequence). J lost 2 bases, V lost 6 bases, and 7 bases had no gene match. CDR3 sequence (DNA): TGTGCCAGCAGTCGAGAGGGGACAGGGGCCTACAATGAGCAGTTCTTC. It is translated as CASSREGTGAYNEQFF. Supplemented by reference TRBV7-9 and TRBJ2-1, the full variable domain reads DTGVSQNPRHKITKRGQNVTFRCDPISEHNRLYWYRQTLGQGPEFLTYFQNEAQLEKSRLLSDRFSAERPKGSFSTLEIQRTEQGDSAMYLCASSREGTGAYNEQFFGPGTRLTVL.

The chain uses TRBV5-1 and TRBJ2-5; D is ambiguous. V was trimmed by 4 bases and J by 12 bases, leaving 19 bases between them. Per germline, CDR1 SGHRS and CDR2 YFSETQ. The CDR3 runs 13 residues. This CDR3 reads CASSQIENSQEYF. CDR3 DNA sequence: TGCGCCAGCAGCCAGATTGAGAACTCCCAAGAGTACTTC.

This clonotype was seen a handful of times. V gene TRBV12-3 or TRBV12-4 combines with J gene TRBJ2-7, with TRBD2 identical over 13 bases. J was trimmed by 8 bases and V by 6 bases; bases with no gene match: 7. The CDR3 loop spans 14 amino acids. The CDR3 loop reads CASSPSGTSGKQYF. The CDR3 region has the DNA TGTGCCAGCAGCCCGTCCGGGACTAGCGGGAAGCAGTACTTC.

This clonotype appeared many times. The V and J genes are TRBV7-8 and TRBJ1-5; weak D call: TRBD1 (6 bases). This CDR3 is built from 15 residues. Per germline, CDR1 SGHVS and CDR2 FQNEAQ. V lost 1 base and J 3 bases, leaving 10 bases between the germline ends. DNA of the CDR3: TGTGCCAGCAGCTTAGGGCAGGGGAACAATCAGCCCCAGCATTTT. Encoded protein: CASSLGQGNNQPQHF.

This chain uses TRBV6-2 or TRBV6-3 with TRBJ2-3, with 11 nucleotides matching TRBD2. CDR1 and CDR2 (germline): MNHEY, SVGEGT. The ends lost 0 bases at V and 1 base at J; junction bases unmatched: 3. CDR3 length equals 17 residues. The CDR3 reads CASSYSTSGAGTDTQYF. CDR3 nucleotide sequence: TGTGCCAGCAGTTACTCGACTAGCGGGGCTGGCACAGATACGCAGTATTTT.

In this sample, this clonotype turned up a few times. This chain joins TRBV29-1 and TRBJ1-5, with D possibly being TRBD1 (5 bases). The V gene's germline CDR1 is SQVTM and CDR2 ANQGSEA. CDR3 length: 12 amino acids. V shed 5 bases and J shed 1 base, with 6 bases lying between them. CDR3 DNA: TGCAGCGTTCAGGGAAGCAATCAGCCCCAGCATTTT. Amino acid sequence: CSVQGSNQPQHF.

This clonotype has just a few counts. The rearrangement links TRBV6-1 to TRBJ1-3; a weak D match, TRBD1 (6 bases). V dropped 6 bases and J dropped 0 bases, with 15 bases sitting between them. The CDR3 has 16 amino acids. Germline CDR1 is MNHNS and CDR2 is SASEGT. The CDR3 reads CASSYYSGASGNTIYF. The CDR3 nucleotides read TGTGCCAGCAGCTATTATTCAGGGGCCTCTGGAAACACCATATATTTT.

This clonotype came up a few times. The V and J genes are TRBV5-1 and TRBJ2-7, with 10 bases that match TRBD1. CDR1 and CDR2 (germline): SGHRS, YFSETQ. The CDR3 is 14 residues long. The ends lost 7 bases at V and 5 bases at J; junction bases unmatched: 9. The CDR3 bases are TGCGCCAGCGGGATCCGGGACAGGGGTAACGAGCAGTACTTC. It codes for CASGIRDRGNEQYF.

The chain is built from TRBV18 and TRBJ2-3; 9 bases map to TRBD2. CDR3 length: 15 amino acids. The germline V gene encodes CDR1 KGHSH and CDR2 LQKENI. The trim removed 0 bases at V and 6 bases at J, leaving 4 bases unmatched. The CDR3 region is CASSPPTSGSDTQYF. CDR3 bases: TGTGCCAGCTCACCACCAACTAGCGGGTCGGATACGCAGTATTTT.

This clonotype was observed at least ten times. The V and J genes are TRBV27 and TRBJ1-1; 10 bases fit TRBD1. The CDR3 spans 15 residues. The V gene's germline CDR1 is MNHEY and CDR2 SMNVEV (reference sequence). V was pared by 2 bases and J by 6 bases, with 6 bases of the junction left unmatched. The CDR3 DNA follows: TGTGCCAGCAGTTTAATAGCGGGACAGGGGCCTGAAGCTTTCTTT. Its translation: CASSLIAGQGPEAFF.

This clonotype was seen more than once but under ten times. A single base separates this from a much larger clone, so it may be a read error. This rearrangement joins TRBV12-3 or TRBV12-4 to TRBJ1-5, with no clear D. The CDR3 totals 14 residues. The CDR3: CVSRRGGSNQPQHF. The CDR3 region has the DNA TGTGTCAGCAGGCGGGGAGGTAGCAATCAGCCCCAGCATTTT.

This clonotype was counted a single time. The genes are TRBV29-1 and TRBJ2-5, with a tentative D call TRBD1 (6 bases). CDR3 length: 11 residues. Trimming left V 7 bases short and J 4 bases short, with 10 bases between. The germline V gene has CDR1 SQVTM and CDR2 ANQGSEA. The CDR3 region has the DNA TGCAGCGCCGGGACAACAGAGACCCAGTACTTC. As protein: CSAGTTETQYF. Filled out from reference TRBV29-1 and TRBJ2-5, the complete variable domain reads SAVISQKPSRDICQRGTSLTIQCQVDSQVTMMFWYRQQPGQSLTLIATANQGSEATYESGFVIDKFPISRPNLTFSTLTVSNMSPEDSSIYLCSAGTTETQYFGPGTRLLVL.

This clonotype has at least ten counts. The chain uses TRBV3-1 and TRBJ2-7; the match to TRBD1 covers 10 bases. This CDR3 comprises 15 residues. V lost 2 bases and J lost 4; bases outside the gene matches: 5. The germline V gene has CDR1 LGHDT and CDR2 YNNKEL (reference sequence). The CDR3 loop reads CASSQKPDRGYEQYF. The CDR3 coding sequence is TGTGCCAGCAGCCAAAAACCGGACAGGGGGTACGAGCAGTACTTC.

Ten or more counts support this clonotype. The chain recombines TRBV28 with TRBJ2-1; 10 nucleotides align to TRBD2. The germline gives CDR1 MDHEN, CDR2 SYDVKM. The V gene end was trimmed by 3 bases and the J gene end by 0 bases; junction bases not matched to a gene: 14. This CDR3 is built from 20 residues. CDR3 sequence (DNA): TGTGCCAGCAGTTTTGCGGCTAGCGGGAGTTACATGGGCTCCTACAATGAGCAGTTCTTC. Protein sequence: CASSFAASGSYMGSYNEQFF.

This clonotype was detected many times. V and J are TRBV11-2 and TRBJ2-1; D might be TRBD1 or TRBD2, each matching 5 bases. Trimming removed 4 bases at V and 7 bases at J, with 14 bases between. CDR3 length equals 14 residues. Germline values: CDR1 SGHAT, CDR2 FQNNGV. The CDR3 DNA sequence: TGTGCCAGCAGCTCAAATCTAGCAGGGAATGAGCAGTTCTTC. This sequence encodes CASSSNLAGNEQFF. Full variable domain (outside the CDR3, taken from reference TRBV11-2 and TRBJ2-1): EAGVAQSPRYKIIEKRQSVAFWCNPISGHATLYWYQQILGQGPKLLIQFQNNGVVDDSQLPKDRFSAERLKGVDSTLKIQPAKLEDSAVYLCASSSNLAGNEQFFGPGTRLTVL.

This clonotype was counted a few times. This CDR3 reads CASSLGTWNTEAFF. In DNA, the CDR3 is TGTGCCAGCAGTTTGGGGACCTGGAACACTGAAGCTTTCTTT. The rearrangement links TRBV27 to TRBJ1-1; the D gene is possibly TRBD1 (5 bases). Germline CDR1 is MNHEY and CDR2 is SMNVEV (reference sequence). Trimming shortened V by 3 bases and J by 1 base, and 9 bases separated the two germline ends. This CDR3 comprises 14 residues.

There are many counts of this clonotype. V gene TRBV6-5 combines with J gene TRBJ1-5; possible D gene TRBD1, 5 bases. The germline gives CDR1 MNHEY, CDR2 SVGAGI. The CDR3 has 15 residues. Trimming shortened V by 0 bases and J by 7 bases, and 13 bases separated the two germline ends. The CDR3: CASSYSGDGYQPQHF. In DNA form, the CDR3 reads TGTGCCAGCAGTTACTCTGGGGACGGATACCAGCCCCAGCATTTT.

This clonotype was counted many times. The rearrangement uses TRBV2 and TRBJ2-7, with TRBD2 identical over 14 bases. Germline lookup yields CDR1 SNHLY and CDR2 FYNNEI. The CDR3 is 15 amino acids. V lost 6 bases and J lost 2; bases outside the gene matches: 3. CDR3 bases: TGTGCCAGCAGCGGGACTAGCGGGGGACCCTACGAGCAGTACTTC. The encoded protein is CASSGTSGGPYEQYF.